Included here is one TCR beta chain sequence, with context. Its antigen is as yet unknown. The assay was immunoSEQ multiplex PCR, and TCRdb's table has in-frame clones only and misses some. The top ten clones hold more than 4% of a sample with fewer than 200,000 clones, 85% to 90% of them seen once. This sample is drawn from a study of T cell responses to AZD1222 COVID-19 vaccine. V was trimmed by 2 bases and J by 9 bases, leaving 5 bases between them. Germline V gives CDR1 MNHEY, CDR2 SVGAGI. The length of the CDR3 is 12 residues. General study findings and limits: Most donors were white British and more were female, and clonal diversity was possibly underestimated. Spike-specific TCR depth and breadth grew after two AZD1222 doses. Along spike, vaccine-associated CD4 TCRs were found throughout, with dominance at 160-218 and 743-854.

The receptor's source is an adult who received the MenACWY meningococcal vaccine as a control. The V gene is TRBV6-5, the J gene TRBJ1-6; D call uncertain. The starting material was peripheral blood, obtained 28 days after the second dose of the MenACWY control vaccine. The CDR3 spells CASSYGRSPLHF. The CDR3 DNA reads TGTGCCAGCAGTTACGGGCGTTCACCCCTCCACTTT.